These 11 T cell receptor beta chains were all obtained from the same sample, sequenced in a study of metastatic and nonmetastatic thyroid tumors. Prior to thyroid surgery, none of the patients had received any treatment. Using MiXCR, TCRdb re-called clones from the PCR reads. The sample yields over 65,000 clones, roughly an eighth seen once. Source material: tumor tissue. The receptors come from a female donor with papillary thyroid cancer or a benign thyroid nodule (not recorded which). Some clones in this sample may be carry-over from other donors' samples.

This clone was detected many times. The chain links TRBV19 to TRBJ2-3; tentative D call: TRBD1 (6 bases). CDR1 and CDR2 from the germline V gene are LNHDA and SQIVND (reference sequence). V gave up 8 bases and J gave up 2 bases, with 11 bases separating them. The CDR3 is made up of 13 amino acids. The CDR3 sequence is CASSQGYTDTQYF. Here the CDR3 DNA reads TGTGCCAGTTCACAGGGCTACACAGATACGCAGTATTTT.

This clone came up many times. The identical CDR3 is also encoded by other nucleotide sequences in the sample. The CDR3 DNA reads TGTGCCAGCAGCGAGCCCATGGGTTCAAGGGACACCGGGGAGCTGTTTTTT. This encodes CASSEPMGSRDTGELFF. The chain recombines TRBV9 with TRBJ2-2; D is unclear. The germline V gene encodes CDR1 SGDLS and CDR2 YYNGEE. CDR3 size: 17 residues. Trimming cost V 3 bases and J 3 bases, with 18 bases left between them.

This clone was counted ten times or more. The chain joins TRBV7-9 to TRBJ2-1; D perhaps matches TRBD2 (5 bases). The CDR3 totals 17 residues. Germline lookup yields CDR1 SEHNR and CDR2 FQNEAQ (reference sequence). Between the trimmed V and J ends, which lost 0 bases and 0 bases, there was a span of 12 bases. The CDR3 coding sequence is TGTGCCAGCAGCTTAGCAAGCGGTCCCACCTCCTACAATGAGCAGTTCTTC. As protein: CASSLASGPTSYNEQFF. Looking up the rest from reference TRBV7-9 and TRBJ2-1 gives the full variable domain: DTGVSQNPRHKITKRGQNVTFRCDPISEHNRLYWYRQTLGQGPEFLTYFQNEAQLEKSRLLSDRFSAERPKGSFSTLEIQRTEQGDSAMYLCASSLASGPTSYNEQFFGPGTRLTVL.

This clone showed up just a few times. This chain connects TRBV2 to TRBJ2-1; 11 bases match TRBD2. Germline CDR1 and CDR2: SNHLY and FYNNEI. J gave up 6 bases and V 9 bases, and 7 bases lay outside the gene matches. The CDR3 is made up of 14 amino acids. CDR3 in amino acids: CASTTSGSVNEQFF. The CDR3 bases are TGTGCCAGTACAACTAGCGGGAGCGTCAATGAGCAGTTCTTC.

As for this clone: This may be a read error, as it is one base from a much larger clone. V usage is TRBV14 and J usage is TRBJ2-7, with D perhaps assigned TRBD1 or TRBD2 (5 bases each). Per germline, CDR1 SGHDN and CDR2 FVKESK. CDR3 length: 15 residues. V lost 0 bases and J lost 3, with 12 bases in between. The CDR3 bases are TGTGCCAGCAGCCAAGAATGGGGGATTCTCTACGAGCAGTACTTC. Encoded protein: CASSQEWGILYEQYF.

This clone was observed many times. Other DNA sequences in the sample encode the same CDR3. The chain is built from TRBV12-3 or TRBV12-4 and TRBJ2-5; 10 positions agree with TRBD2. The V gene end was trimmed by 3 bases and the J gene end by 1 base; junction bases not matched to a gene: 5. This CDR3 comprises 16 residues. Written as DNA, the CDR3 is TGTGCCAGCAGTTTTACAGCGGGAGGGGTCCAAGAGACCCAGTACTTC. This sequence encodes CASSFTAGGVQETQYF.

There are many counts of this clone. V gene TRBV7-2 combines with J gene TRBJ2-1, with D uncertain. This CDR3 is built from 13 residues. V was shortened by 2 bases and J by 6 bases, with 8 bases between the two germline ends. Germline lookup yields CDR1 SGHTA and CDR2 FQGNSA. This CDR3 reads CASSLLPINEQFF. Here the CDR3 DNA reads TGTGCCAGCAGCTTATTACCTATCAATGAGCAGTTCTTC.

This clone has a handful of counts. This sequence may be a read error, since a much larger clone differs from it by one base. V is TRBV12-3 or TRBV12-4 and J is TRBJ2-1, with D possibly being TRBD2 (6 bases). V lost 1 base, J lost 0 bases, and 7 bases lay in between. The CDR3 sequence is 15 residues long. DNA for the CDR3: TGTGCCAGCAGTTTAGGCGGGGTCTCCTACAATGAGCAGTTCTTC. It encodes CASSLGGVSYNEQFF.

This clone was observed a few times. The rearrangement links TRBV6-5 to TRBJ2-5, with 11 positions matching TRBD2. CDR3 size: 17 residues. Germline CDR1 MNHEY, CDR2 SVGAGI. Trimming took 5 bases from V and 1 from J; bases not matched to a gene: 9. The CDR3 here is CASSTRLAGPLQETQYF. The CDR3 DNA reads TGTGCCAGCAGTACCCGACTAGCGGGACCCCTCCAAGAGACCCAGTACTTC.

This clone has ten or more counts. The chain recombines TRBV20-1 with TRBJ2-7; D possibly matches TRBD1 or TRBD2 (7 bases each). This CDR3 region has 16 residues. Germline lookup yields CDR1 DFQATT and CDR2 SNEGSKA (reference sequence). The ends were cut back, 3 bases at V and 6 bases at J, with 24 bases in the middle. CDR3 protein: CSASPRGGSIIGEQYF. CDR3 DNA: TGCAGTGCTAGTCCCAGGGGGGGGAGTATTATCGGCGAGCAGTACTTC.

This clone was detected ten times or more. In nucleotides, the CDR3 is TGCAGTGCGAGTTGGGGGCCCGGGGAGCTGTTTTTT. Protein product: CSASWGPGELFF. J is TRBJ2-2 and V is TRBV20-1, with D possibly matching TRBD1 (6 bases). V lost 6 bases, J lost 6 bases, and 11 bases lay in between. The length of the CDR3 is 12 residues. The germline CDR1 and CDR2 sequences are DFQATT and SNEGSKA (reference sequence).